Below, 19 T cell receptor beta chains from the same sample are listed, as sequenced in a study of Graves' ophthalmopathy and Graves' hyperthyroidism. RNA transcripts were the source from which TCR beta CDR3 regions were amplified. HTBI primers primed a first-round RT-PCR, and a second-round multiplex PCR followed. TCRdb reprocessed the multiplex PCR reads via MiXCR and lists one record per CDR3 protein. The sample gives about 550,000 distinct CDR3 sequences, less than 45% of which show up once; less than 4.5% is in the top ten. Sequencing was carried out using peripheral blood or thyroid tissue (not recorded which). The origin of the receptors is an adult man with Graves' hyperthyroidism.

The CDR3 nucleotides are TGCAGTGCTAGAGGTCTAGGGAGAGAGACCCAGTACTTC. Its translation is CSARGLGRETQYF. The V gene is TRBV20-1, the J gene TRBJ2-5; tentative D call: TRBD2 (5 bases). The CDR3 is 13 amino acids. Germline V CDR1 and CDR2: DFQATT, SNEGSKA (reference sequence). V was shortened by 1 base and J by 4 bases, with 10 bases between the two germline ends.

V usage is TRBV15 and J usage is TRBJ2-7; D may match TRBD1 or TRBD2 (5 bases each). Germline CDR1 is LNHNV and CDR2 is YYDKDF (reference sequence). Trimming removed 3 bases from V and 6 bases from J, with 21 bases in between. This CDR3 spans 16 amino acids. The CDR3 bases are TGTGCCACCAGCAGCCCAATCGTAGGGGAGTTCGTCGAGCAGTACTTC. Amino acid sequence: CATSSPIVGEFVEQYF.

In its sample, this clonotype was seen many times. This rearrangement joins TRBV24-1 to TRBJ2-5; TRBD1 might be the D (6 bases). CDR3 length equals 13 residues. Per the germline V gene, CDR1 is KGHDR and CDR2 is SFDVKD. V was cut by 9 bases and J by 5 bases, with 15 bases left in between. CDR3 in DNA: TGTGCCACCGGGGGACCAGGGGCCGAGACCCAGTACTTC. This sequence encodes CATGGPGAETQYF.

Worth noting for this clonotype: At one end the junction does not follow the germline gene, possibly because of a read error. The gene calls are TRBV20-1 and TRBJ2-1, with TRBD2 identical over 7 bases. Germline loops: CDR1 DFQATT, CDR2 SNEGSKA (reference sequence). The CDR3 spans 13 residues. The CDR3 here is CSARVPAGDSQIF. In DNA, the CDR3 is TGCAGTGCTAGAGTCCCGGCGGGGGATTCACAGATCTTC.

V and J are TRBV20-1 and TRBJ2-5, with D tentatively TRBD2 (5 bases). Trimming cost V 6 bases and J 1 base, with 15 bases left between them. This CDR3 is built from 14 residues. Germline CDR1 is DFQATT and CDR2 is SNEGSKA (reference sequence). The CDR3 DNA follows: TGCAGTGCACGAAGGAGAGGGAGCCAAGAGACCCAGTACTTC. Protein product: CSARRRGSQETQYF.

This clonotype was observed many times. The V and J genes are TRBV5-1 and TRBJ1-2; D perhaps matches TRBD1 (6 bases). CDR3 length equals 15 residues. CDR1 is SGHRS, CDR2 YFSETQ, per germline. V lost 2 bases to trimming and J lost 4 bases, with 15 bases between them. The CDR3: CASSFGTYDIYGYTF. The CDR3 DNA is TGCGCCAGCAGCTTCGGGACATACGATATCTATGGCTACACCTTC.

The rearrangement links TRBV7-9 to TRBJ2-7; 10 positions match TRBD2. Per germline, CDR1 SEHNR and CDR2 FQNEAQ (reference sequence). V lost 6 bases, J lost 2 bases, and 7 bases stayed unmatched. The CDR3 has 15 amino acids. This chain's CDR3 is CASSPPSGSPYEQYF. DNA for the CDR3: TGTGCCAGCAGTCCACCTAGCGGGAGTCCCTACGAGCAGTACTTC.

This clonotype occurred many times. CDR3 in amino acids: CARPRTDSNTGELFF. CDR3 in DNA: TGTGCCAGACCAAGGACGGATTCGAACACCGGGGAGCTGTTTTTT. The rearrangement uses TRBV2 and TRBJ2-2, with D unclear. The CDR3 has 15 residues. The V gene's germline CDR1 is SNHLY and CDR2 FYNNEI. Trimming removed 9 bases at V and 0 bases at J, with 14 bases between.

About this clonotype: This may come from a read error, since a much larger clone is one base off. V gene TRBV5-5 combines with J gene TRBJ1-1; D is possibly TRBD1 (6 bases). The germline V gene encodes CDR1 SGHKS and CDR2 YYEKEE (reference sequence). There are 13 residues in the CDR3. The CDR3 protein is CASRLPGDTEASF. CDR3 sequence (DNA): TGTGCCAGCAGACTCCCCGGGGACACTGAAGCTTCCTTT. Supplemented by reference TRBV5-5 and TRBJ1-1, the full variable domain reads DAGVTQSPTHLIKTRGQQVTLRCSPISGHKSVSWYQQVLGQGPQFIFQYYEKEERGRGNFPDRFSARQFPNYSSELNVNALLLGDSALYLCASRLPGDTEASFGQGTRLTVV.

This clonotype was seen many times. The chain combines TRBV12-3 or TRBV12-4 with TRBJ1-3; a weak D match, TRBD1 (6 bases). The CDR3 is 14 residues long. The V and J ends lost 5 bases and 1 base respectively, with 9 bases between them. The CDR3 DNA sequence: TGTGCCAGCAGTCCAACAGGGTCTGGAAACACCATATATTTT. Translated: CASSPTGSGNTIYF.

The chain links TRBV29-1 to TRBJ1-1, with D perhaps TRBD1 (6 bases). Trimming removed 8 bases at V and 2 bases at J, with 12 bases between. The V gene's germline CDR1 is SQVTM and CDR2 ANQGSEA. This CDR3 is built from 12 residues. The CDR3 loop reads CSSGRGNTEAFF. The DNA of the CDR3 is TGCAGCTCCGGCAGGGGCAACACTGAAGCTTTCTTT.

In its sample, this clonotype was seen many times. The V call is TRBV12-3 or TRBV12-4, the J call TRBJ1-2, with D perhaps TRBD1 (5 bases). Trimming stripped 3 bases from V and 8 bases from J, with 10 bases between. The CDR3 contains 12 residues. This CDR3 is CASSFGGSGYTF. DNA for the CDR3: TGTGCCAGCAGTTTTGGGGGTTCGGGCTACACCTTC.

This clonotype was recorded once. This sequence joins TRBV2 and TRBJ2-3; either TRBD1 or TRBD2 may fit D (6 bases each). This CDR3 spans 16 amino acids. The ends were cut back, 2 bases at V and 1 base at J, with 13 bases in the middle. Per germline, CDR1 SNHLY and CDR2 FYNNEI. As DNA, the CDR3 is TGTGCCAGCAGTGAACGGGGGCGGAGGGGCACAGATACGCAGTATTTT. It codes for CASSERGRRGTDTQYF.

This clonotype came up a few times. CDR3 protein: CASSPGPYNQPQHF. The CDR3 DNA follows: TGTGCCAGCAGTCCCGGACCTTACAATCAGCCCCAGCATTTT. The J gene is TRBJ1-5, the V gene TRBV2, with no clear D. The V gene's germline CDR1 is SNHLY and CDR2 FYNNEI. CDR3 length: 14 residues. V was cut by 5 bases and J by 3 bases, with 11 bases left in between.

The CDR3: CATSDSGTYGNNEQYF. The CDR3 DNA is TGTGCCACCAGTGATTCCGGGACATACGGAAACAATGAGCAGTACTTC. This chain links TRBV24-1 with TRBJ2-7; possibly TRBD1 for D (6 bases). Germline CDR1 KGHDR, CDR2 SFDVKD. V lost 2 bases and J lost 7, with 20 bases in between. This CDR3 comprises 16 residues.

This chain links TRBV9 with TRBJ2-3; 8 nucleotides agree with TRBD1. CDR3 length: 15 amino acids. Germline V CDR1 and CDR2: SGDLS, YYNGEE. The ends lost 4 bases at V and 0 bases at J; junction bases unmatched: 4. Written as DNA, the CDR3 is TGTGCCAGCAGCCGTTGGACAGGGAGCACAGATACGCAGTATTTT. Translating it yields CASSRWTGSTDTQYF.

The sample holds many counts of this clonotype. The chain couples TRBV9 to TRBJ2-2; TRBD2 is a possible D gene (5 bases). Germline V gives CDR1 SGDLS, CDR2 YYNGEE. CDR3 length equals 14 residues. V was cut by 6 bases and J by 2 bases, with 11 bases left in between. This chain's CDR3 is CASMAGYNTGELFF. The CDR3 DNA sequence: TGTGCCAGCATGGCGGGTTATAACACCGGGGAGCTGTTTTTT.

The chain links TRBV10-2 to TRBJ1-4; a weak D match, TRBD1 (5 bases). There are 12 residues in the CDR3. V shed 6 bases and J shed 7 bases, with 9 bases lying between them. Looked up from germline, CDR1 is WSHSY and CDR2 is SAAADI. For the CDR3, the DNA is TGCGCCAGCAGGTCCGGGACTGAAAAACTGTTTTTT. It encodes CASRSGTEKLFF.

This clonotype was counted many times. The CDR3 DNA reads as TGTGCCAGCAGTTTGACGGTGGCCGGGGCTTGGGGCACCATATATTTT. Its protein is CASSLTVAGAWGTIYF. The chain links TRBV12-3 or TRBV12-4 to TRBJ1-3, with D perhaps TRBD1 (5 bases). V lost 3 bases to trimming and J lost 9 bases, with 21 bases between them. The CDR3 has 16 residues.